The rows below give T cell receptor beta chains drawn from one sample of a study of post-analysis software for immune sequencing data. Each CDR3 protein gets one entry after TCRdb re-called the PCR reads with MiXCR. Seen here are hundreds of thousands of distinct CDR3 sequences, 40% to 55% observed once, and the top ten hold about 12%. Sequences were obtained from blood. These receptors were obtained from a girl between 10 and 17 years old with multiple sclerosis. Both conserved end residues are part of each CDR3. Not every row has a clone size; where given, it reads once, few, many or a size class.

>once|TRBJ2-1|TRBV4-3
CASSQTGRGSNPYNEQFF
>-|TRBJ2-7|TRBV20-1
CSARTLSYEQYF
>-|TRBJ2-1|TRBV20-1
CSAREIHNEQFF
>-|TRBJ2-5|TRBV10-3
CAISQDRDQETQYF
>-|-|TRBV6-5
CASNGAGQGYYEQYF
>-|TRBJ2-1|TRBV4-3
CASSRTLGLAGGNEQFF
>few|TRBJ2-1|TRBV3-1
CASSQEGSRGHQFF
>once|TRBJ1-1|TRBV29-1
CSVGEDTEAFF
>-|TRBJ2-1|TRBV11-2
CASSSLRGTGALNEQFF
>-|TRBJ2-7|TRBV4-2
CASSEEPGSSYEQYF
>-|TRBJ2-1|TRBV10-2
CASGVEATTFSDEQFF
>few|TRBJ2-1|TRBV20-1
CSAAGGGFYNEQFF
>-|TRBJ1-6|TRBV4-1
CASSQDMDSPLHF
>-|TRBJ2-1|TRBV18
CASSPPFREEKSYNEQFF
>few|TRBJ2-2|TRBV20-1
CSAPTGVGELFF
>-|TRBJ2-3|TRBV29-1
CSTEGPTDTQYF
>-|TRBJ2-3|TRBV12-3/TRBV12-4
CASRRASGDTQYF
>-|TRBJ2-1|TRBV28
CASLLSSYNEQFF
>few|TRBJ2-6|TRBV7-2
CASSIQGDWTGANVLTF
>-|TRBJ1-4|TRBV29-1
CSVDHEEKLFF
>few|TRBJ2-7|TRBV12-5
CASGQGSSYEQYF
>-|TRBJ2-6|TRBV28
CASSHLLQGSGANILTF
>few|TRBJ2-1|TRBV20-1
CSARTDEQFF
>few|TRBJ2-7|TRBV7-6
CASSSPSGLPPHEQYF
>-|TRBJ1-1|TRBV29-1
CSGRGGLGTEAFF
>few|TRBJ1-1|TRBV20-1
CSARTRTAEAFF
>-|TRBJ2-5|TRBV27
CASAPPGLRQYF
>-|TRBJ2-7|TRBV2
CASSEVVLREQYF
>-|TRBJ1-5|TRBV12-3/TRBV12-4
CASSPNGQPQHF
>-|TRBJ2-1|TRBV20-1
CSASPTGLAGSDGQFF
>-|-|TRBV11-2
CASSLGQKLLYEQYF